What follows are 23 T cell receptor beta chains derived from one specimen sequenced in a study of blood T cell repertoires in COVID-19. TCRdb's copy holds only in-frame clones and misses some; the assay was immunoSEQ multiplex PCR. This table holds under 150,000 clones, more than 75% found once. Source material: peripheral blood. The receptor set was obtained from a man at least 80 years old with acute or convalescent COVID-19.

The chain combines TRBV11-3 with TRBJ1-5, with D maybe TRBD1 (5 bases). Germline lookup yields CDR1 SGHNT and CDR2 YENEEA. This CDR3 contains 16 residues. The germline V and J ends were trimmed by 1 base and 2 bases, with 12 bases remaining between them. The CDR3 region is CASSLGSREGNQPQHF. DNA of the CDR3: TGTGCCAGCAGCTTAGGGTCCAGGGAGGGCAATCAGCCCCAGCATTTT.

Details on this clone: At one end the junction does not follow the germline gene, possibly because of a read error. The chain uses TRBV5-4 and TRBJ2-7; D perhaps matches TRBD2 (6 bases). CDR1 is SGHNT, CDR2 YYREEE, per germline (reference sequence). This CDR3 spans 14 amino acids. CDR3 coding DNA: TGTGCCAGCAGTTTGGGGGACTTAGACTACGAGCAGTACTTC. It encodes CASSLGDLDYEQYF.

The V and J genes are TRBV7-2 and TRBJ2-1; TRBD1 is a possible D gene (6 bases). The V gene lost 5 bases and the J gene lost 0 bases, with 8 bases spanning the gap. This CDR3 contains 14 residues. Germline V gene sequence: CDR1 SGHTA, CDR2 FQGNSA. This CDR3 reads CASSRDNSYNEQFF. DNA of the CDR3: TGTGCCAGCAGCAGGGACAACTCCTACAATGAGCAGTTCTTC.

This clone was observed many times. V and J are TRBV27 and TRBJ1-1, with D hard to call. This CDR3 is 13 amino acids long. V lost 1 base and J lost 5, with 8 bases in between. The V gene's germline CDR1 is MNHEY and CDR2 SMNVEV (reference sequence). The CDR3 sequence: CASSLLSRTEAFF. DNA of the CDR3: TGTGCCAGCAGTTTATTGTCGAGGACTGAAGCTTTCTTT.

In this sample, this clone is medium-sized. The V gene is TRBV5-4, the J gene TRBJ2-1; 7 bases are shared with TRBD1. Looked up from germline, CDR1 is SGHNT and CDR2 is YYREEE (reference sequence). V trimming: 4 bases; J trimming: 1 base; junction bases outside the gene matches: 8. CDR3 size: 16 residues. This CDR3 reads CASSRSTGQSYNEQFF. The CDR3, as DNA: TGTGCCAGCAGCCGATCGACAGGGCAATCCTACAATGAGCAGTTCTTC.

Only one count was recorded for this clone. The chain joins TRBV12-3 or TRBV12-4 to TRBJ2-3, with D unresolved. The CDR3 covers 11 residues. V lost 5 bases to trimming and J lost 6 bases, with 6 bases between them. The CDR3 DNA sequence: TGTGCCAGCAGTCAAATTGATACGCAGTATTTT. Translated, it gives CASSQIDTQYF.

This clone turned up a few times. The chain is built from TRBV18 and TRBJ1-5; D might be TRBD1 (5 bases). With 3 bases removed from V and 3 bases from J, the gap between germline ends came to 9 bases. The CDR3 loop spans 14 amino acids. CDR1 is KGHSH, CDR2 LQKENI, per germline. CDR3 sequence reads: CASSPADNNQPQHF. In DNA form, the CDR3 reads TGTGCCAGCTCACCGGCGGACAACAATCAGCCCCAGCATTTT.

This clone has a single count. CDR3 region: CASRPALGRELRETQYF. The CDR3 DNA reads as TGTGCCAGCAGGCCTGCCCTGGGCCGAGAATTACGGGAGACCCAGTACTTC. The chain carries TRBV7-9 and TRBJ2-5; the D is unclear. Between the trimmed V and J ends, which lost 6 bases and 5 bases, there was a span of 25 bases. CDR1 and CDR2 (germline): SEHNR, FQNEAQ (reference sequence). CDR3 length equals 17 residues.

The V gene is TRBV4-2, the J gene TRBJ1-6; D may be TRBD1 (5 bases). The germline V gene has CDR1 LGHNA and CDR2 YNFKEQ. The V and J ends lost 1 base and 5 bases respectively, with 27 bases between them. The CDR3 has 21 amino acids. Here the CDR3 reads CASSQARHSGILTLNNSPLHF. In nucleotides, the CDR3 is TGTGCCAGCAGCCAAGCACGCCACTCAGGGATTTTGACTCTCAATAATTCACCCCTCCACTTT.

This rearrangement joins TRBV27 to TRBJ1-6; the D gene is possibly TRBD1 (6 bases). Germline assignment: CDR1 MNHEY and CDR2 SMNVEV (reference sequence). This CDR3 region has 14 residues. Trimming took off 6 bases at V and 4 bases at J, with 10 bases between the two ends. The DNA of the CDR3 is TGTGCCAGCAGCCAAGACAGGTATAATTCACCCCTCCACTTT. It is translated as CASSQDRYNSPLHF.

This clone was detected once. The chain combines TRBV11-3 with TRBJ2-4; D is perhaps TRBD1 (5 bases). CDR1 and CDR2 from the germline V gene are SGHNT and YENEEA. The CDR3 consists of 13 residues. V dropped 5 bases and J dropped 10 bases, with 15 bases sitting between them. The CDR3 loop reads CASSAEDKTIQYF. Written as DNA, the CDR3 is TGTGCCAGCAGCGCCGAGGACAAAACTATTCAGTACTTC.

The chain uses TRBV5-5 and TRBJ2-3; TRBD1 matches 12 bases. Unmatched junction bases numbered 6, after V lost 7 bases and J lost 3 bases. Germline CDR1 is SGHKS and CDR2 is YYEKEE (reference sequence). The CDR3 covers 15 residues. The DNA of the CDR3 is TGTGCCAGCCGGGACAGGGGGCGCGCAACAGATACGCAGTATTTT. Translated, it gives CASRDRGRATDTQYF.

V usage is TRBV24-1 and J usage is TRBJ1-4; weak D call: TRBD1 (6 bases). Between the trimmed V and J ends, which lost 11 bases and 4 bases, there was a span of 19 bases. Germline-derived CDR1 and CDR2 are KGHDR and SFDVKD. The CDR3 totals 15 residues. The CDR3 spells CAIGELTGINEKLFF. CDR3 nucleotides: TGTGCCATCGGAGAATTGACAGGCATTAATGAAAAACTGTTTTTT.

The J gene is TRBJ2-7, the V gene TRBV30, with TRBD1 matching 8 bases. With 1 base clipped from V and 2 bases from J, the junction kept 7 bases outside the gene matches. CDR3 length equals 15 residues. From germline, CDR1 is GTSNPN and CDR2 SVGIG (reference sequence). CDR3 sequence (DNA): TGTGCCTGGAGTGGGGGGACAGGTCCTACCTACGAGCAGTACTTC. Protein: CAWSGGTGPTYEQYF.

The chain couples TRBV2 to TRBJ2-7; possibly TRBD1 for D (5 bases). The V end lost 7 bases, the J end lost 7 bases, and 17 bases lay between the germline ends. Germline lookup yields CDR1 SNHLY and CDR2 FYNNEI. This CDR3 has 13 amino acids. The CDR3 bases are TGTGCCAGCATGCTCGACAGCCAAGGGGAGCAGTACTTC. Amino acid sequence: CASMLDSQGEQYF.

The gene calls are TRBV11-2 and TRBJ2-2, with 9 nucleotides matching TRBD1. CDR1 is SGHAT and CDR2 is FQNNGV in the germline V gene. There are 15 residues in the CDR3. Unmatched junction bases numbered 6, after V lost 4 bases and J lost 6 bases. The CDR3: CASSSRDRVSGELFF. For the CDR3, the DNA is TGTGCCAGCAGCTCCCGGGACAGGGTTTCCGGGGAGCTGTTTTTT.

The chain employs TRBV29-1 and TRBJ2-1; tentatively, D is TRBD2 (7 bases). The CDR3 sequence is 14 residues long. Germline lookup yields CDR1 SQVTM and CDR2 ANQGSEA. V gave up 3 bases and J gave up 9 bases, with 18 bases separating them. The CDR3 coding sequence is TGCAGCGTTGATGGTGGGGGGGCCTTTCTTGAGCAGTTCTTC. Translated: CSVDGGGAFLEQFF.

The chain recombines TRBV7-2 with TRBJ2-3, with 11 bases identical to TRBD2. This CDR3 contains 19 residues. The J segment lost 0 bases and the V segment lost 10 bases, leaving 18 bases of the junction unmatched. CDR1 is SGHTA and CDR2 is FQGNSA in the germline V gene. The CDR3 loop reads CATKRGTSGDLTSTDTQYF. DNA for the CDR3: TGTGCCACCAAAAGGGGGACTAGCGGAGATTTAACTAGCACAGATACGCAGTATTTT.

The V gene is TRBV27, the J gene TRBJ1-1; D gene unclear. Trimming cost V 7 bases and J 4 bases, with 19 bases left between them. The CDR3 has 15 residues. CDR1 and CDR2 (germline): MNHEY, SMNVEV (reference sequence). In nucleotides, the CDR3 is TGTGCCAGCACCAAGATTGTGGGCGAGGGCACTGAAGCTTTCTTT. It is translated as CASTKIVGEGTEAFF.

The chain is built from TRBV6-1 and TRBJ1-2, with 11 bases lining up with TRBD1. Germline loops: CDR1 MNHNS, CDR2 SASEGT. CDR3 length: 16 residues. With V trimmed by 4 bases and J by 2 bases, 6 bases remained unmatched. The CDR3 DNA reads TGTGCCAGCAGTGTTCAGGACAGGGGGCTGAACTATGGCTACACCTTC. Amino acid sequence: CASSVQDRGLNYGYTF.

The chain has TRBV5-4 and TRBJ1-2; possible D gene TRBD1, 6 bases. In germline, CDR1 is SGHNT, CDR2 YYREEE (reference sequence). The ends were cut back, 0 bases at V and 0 bases at J, with 15 bases in the middle. The CDR3 is made up of 17 amino acids. CDR3 residues: CASSLGTHRATNYGYTF. The DNA for the CDR3 is TGTGCCAGCAGCTTGGGCACACACAGGGCGACTAACTATGGCTACACCTTC.

In this sample, this clone turned up a few times. This specimen includes other DNA sequences encoding the same CDR3. The V and J genes are TRBV4-3 and TRBJ2-2; D gene unclear. Between the trimmed V and J ends, which lost 0 bases and 4 bases, there was a span of 3 bases. Germline V CDR1 and CDR2: LGHNA, YSLEER. The CDR3 consists of 13 residues. The CDR3 nucleotides are TGCGCCAGCAGCCAAGACGGCACCGGGGAGCTGTTTTTT. Encoded protein: CASSQDGTGELFF.

The chain recombines TRBV6-2 or TRBV6-3 with TRBJ1-4; D is undetermined. This CDR3 is built from 16 residues. V lost 4 bases to trimming and J lost 0 bases, with 12 bases between them. From germline, CDR1 is MNHEY and CDR2 SVGEGT. The CDR3 is CASSSRILATNEKLFF. Written as DNA, the CDR3 is TGTGCCAGCAGTTCGAGGATCCTTGCAACTAATGAAAAACTGTTTTTT.